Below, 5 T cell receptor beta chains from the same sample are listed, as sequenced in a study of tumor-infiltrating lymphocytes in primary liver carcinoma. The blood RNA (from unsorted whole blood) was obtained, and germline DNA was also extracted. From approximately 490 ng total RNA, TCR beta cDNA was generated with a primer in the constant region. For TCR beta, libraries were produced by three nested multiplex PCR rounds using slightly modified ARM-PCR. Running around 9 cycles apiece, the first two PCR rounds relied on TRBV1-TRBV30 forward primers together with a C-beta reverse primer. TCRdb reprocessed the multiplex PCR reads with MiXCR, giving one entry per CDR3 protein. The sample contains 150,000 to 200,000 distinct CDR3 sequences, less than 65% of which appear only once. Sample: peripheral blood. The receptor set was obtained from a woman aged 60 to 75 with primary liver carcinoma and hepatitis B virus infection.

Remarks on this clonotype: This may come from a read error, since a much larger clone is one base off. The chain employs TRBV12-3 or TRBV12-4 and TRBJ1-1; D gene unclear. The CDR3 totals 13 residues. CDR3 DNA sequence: TGTGTCAGCAGTTTTAGACTGGGCACTGAAGCTTTCTTT. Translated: CVSSFRLGTEAFF.

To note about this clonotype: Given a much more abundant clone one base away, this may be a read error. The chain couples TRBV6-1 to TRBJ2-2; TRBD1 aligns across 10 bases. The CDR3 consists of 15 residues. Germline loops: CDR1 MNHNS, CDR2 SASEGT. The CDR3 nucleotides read TGTGCCAGCAGGGGGGACAGGGGAGGCACCGGGAAGCTGTTTTTT. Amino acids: CASRGDRGGTGKLFF.

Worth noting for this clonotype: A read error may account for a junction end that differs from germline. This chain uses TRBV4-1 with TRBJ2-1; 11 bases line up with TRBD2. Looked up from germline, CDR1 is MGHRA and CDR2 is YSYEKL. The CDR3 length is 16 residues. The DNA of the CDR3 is TGCGCCAGCAACCAAGAGACTAGCGGGGATGCCAATGAGCAGTTCTTC. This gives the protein CASNQETSGDANEQFF.

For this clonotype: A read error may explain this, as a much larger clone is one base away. CDR3 amino acids: CAGSESEGSNEQYF. CDR3 nucleotides: TGTGCCGGCAGTGAATCAGAGGGCAGCAACGAGCAGTACTTC. The V gene is TRBV6-1, the J gene TRBJ2-7; a weak D match, TRBD2 (5 bases). The CDR3 is made up of 14 amino acids. CDR1 and CDR2 from the germline V gene are MNHNS and SASEGT.

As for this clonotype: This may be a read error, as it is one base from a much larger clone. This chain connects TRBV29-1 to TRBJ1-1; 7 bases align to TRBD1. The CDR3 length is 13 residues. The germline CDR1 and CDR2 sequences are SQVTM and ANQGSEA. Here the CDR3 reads CSAAQGMDTEASF. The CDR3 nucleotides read TGCAGCGCCGCACAGGGGATGGACACTGAAGCTTCCTTT.